The rows below give T cell receptor beta chains drawn from one sample of a study of T cell responses to AZD1222 COVID-19 vaccine. TCRdb's table, derived via immunoSEQ multiplex PCR, lists solely in-frame clones and lacks some. The data hold 15,000 to 20,000 clones, with over 85% observed a single time. The material was peripheral blood, obtained 28 days after the second AZD1222 dose. Receptor source: an adult who received the AZD1222 COVID-19 vaccine. CDR3s include the opening cysteine and the closing phenylalanine or tryptophan. Each record gives: J gene, clone size, D gene, V gene, CDR3 DNA, CDR3 protein. A D gene is named only where the DNA matches it firmly. Only some rows state a clone size, as once, few, many or a class for expanded clones.

j_call: TRBJ1-2
clone_size: -
d_call: -
v_call: TRBV7-9
cdr3_nt: TGTGCCAGCAGCTTAAGTTCTTACTCGGAGACAGCGGGCTACACCTTC
cdr3_aa: CASSLSSYSETAGYTF

j_call: TRBJ2-5
clone_size: -
d_call: TRBD2
v_call: TRBV6-5
cdr3_nt: TGTGCCAGCAGTTATTCGGGCGGGGGGAGGACCCAGTACTTC
cdr3_aa: CASSYSGGGRTQYF

j_call: TRBJ2-3
clone_size: once
d_call: TRBD2
v_call: TRBV3-1/TRBV3-2
cdr3_nt: TGTGCCAGCAGCCAATGGACCTATGGGAGCGGGGACACAGATACGCAGTATTTT
cdr3_aa: CASSQWTYGSGDTDTQYF

j_call: TRBJ2-1
clone_size: -
d_call: -
v_call: TRBV5-6
cdr3_nt: TGTGCCAGCAGACTTGAGAGGCGGGATGAGCAGTTCTTC
cdr3_aa: CASRLERRDEQFF

j_call: TRBJ2-5
clone_size: -
d_call: -
v_call: TRBV5-4
cdr3_nt: TGTGCCAGCAGCTTGCCGACAGGAGAAGAGACCCAGTACTTC
cdr3_aa: CASSLPTGEETQYF

j_call: TRBJ2-2
clone_size: -
d_call: -
v_call: TRBV5-1
cdr3_nt: TGCGCCAGCTCTCCCCGAGGCCGGGAGTTCGGCACCGGGGAGCTGTTTTTT
cdr3_aa: CASSPRGREFGTGELFF

j_call: TRBJ2-6
clone_size: once
d_call: -
v_call: TRBV4-2
cdr3_nt: TGTGCCAGCAGTTTGCTCCCTCCTTCGTGGGCTCGCTCTGGGGCCAACGTCCTGACTTTC
cdr3_aa: CASSLLPPSWARSGANVLTF

j_call: TRBJ1-2
clone_size: -
d_call: TRBD1
v_call: TRBV6-1
cdr3_nt: TGTGCCAGCAGTGAAAGTTTTGGACAGGGGTTCAGGGGCTACACCTTC
cdr3_aa: CASSESFGQGFRGYTF

j_call: TRBJ1-1
clone_size: -
d_call: -
v_call: TRBV12-3/TRBV12-4
cdr3_nt: TGTGCCAGCAGACGAGTACAGGGATCCGAAGCTTTCTTT
cdr3_aa: CASRRVQGSEAFF

j_call: TRBJ2-7
clone_size: once
d_call: -
v_call: TRBV18
cdr3_nt: TGTGCCAGCTCACCGGCTGGAGGGGAATCCTACGAGCAGTACTTC
cdr3_aa: CASSPAGGESYEQYF

j_call: TRBJ2-2
clone_size: -
d_call: -
v_call: TRBV6-5
cdr3_nt: TGTGCCAGCAGCATCTTAAACTCCGGGGAGCTGTTTTTT
cdr3_aa: CASSILNSGELFF

j_call: TRBJ2-1
clone_size: -
d_call: -
v_call: TRBV6-5
cdr3_nt: TGTGCCAGCAGTAGAGTGTCCGAGGGGTTTTATGAGCAGTTCTTC
cdr3_aa: CASSRVSEGFYEQFF

j_call: TRBJ1-5
clone_size: once
d_call: -
v_call: TRBV28
cdr3_nt: TGTGCCAGCAGTTCAAGCACCGGGACAATTAATCAGCCCCAGCATTTT
cdr3_aa: CASSSSTGTINQPQHF

j_call: TRBJ2-2
clone_size: once
d_call: TRBD1
v_call: TRBV6-6
cdr3_nt: TGTGCCAGCAATACCCCCGGGACAGGGACCGGGGAGCTGTTTTTT
cdr3_aa: CASNTPGTGTGELFF

j_call: TRBJ2-5
clone_size: -
d_call: -
v_call: TRBV2
cdr3_nt: TGTGCCAGCAGTCCCAGCCTTACAAGGACCCAGTACTTC
cdr3_aa: CASSPSLTRTQYF

j_call: TRBJ2-5
clone_size: -
d_call: -
v_call: TRBV5-1
cdr3_nt: TGCGCCAGCAGCTTGGGTAGGGGGGGAAATTCCCAAGAGACCCAGTACTTC
cdr3_aa: CASSLGRGGNSQETQYF

j_call: TRBJ1-5
clone_size: -
d_call: -
v_call: TRBV12-5
cdr3_nt: TGTGCTAGTGGTTTTGTCAGGGGACCCGGTAACCAGCCCCAGCATTTT
cdr3_aa: CASGFVRGPGNQPQHF

j_call: TRBJ1-2
clone_size: -
d_call: -
v_call: TRBV28
cdr3_nt: TGTGCCAGCAGTTTACCGTACCTAGACTATGGCTACACCTTC
cdr3_aa: CASSLPYLDYGYTF

j_call: TRBJ2-2
clone_size: -
d_call: -
v_call: TRBV28
cdr3_nt: TGTGCCGGGAAGGGCACGAACACCGGGGAGCTGTTTTTT
cdr3_aa: CAGKGTNTGELFF

j_call: TRBJ1-5
clone_size: -
d_call: TRBD1
v_call: TRBV6-6
cdr3_nt: TGTGCCAGCAGTCGGGACAGCAATATTGTAAATCAGCCCCAGCATTTT
cdr3_aa: CASSRDSNIVNQPQHF

j_call: TRBJ2-2
clone_size: few
d_call: TRBD2
v_call: TRBV11-2
cdr3_nt: TGTGCCAGCAGCTTCATGCGGGGGGTAACTGGGGAGCTGTTTTTT
cdr3_aa: CASSFMRGVTGELFF

j_call: TRBJ2-5
clone_size: -
d_call: -
v_call: TRBV5-4
cdr3_nt: TGTGCCAGCAGCCTTAATGTGGGGACCCAGTACTTC
cdr3_aa: CASSLNVGTQYF

j_call: TRBJ2-7
clone_size: -
d_call: -
v_call: TRBV11-2
cdr3_nt: TGTGCCAGCAGCAGGAATAGCGCCACCTACGAGCAGTACTTC
cdr3_aa: CASSRNSATYEQYF

j_call: TRBJ2-2
clone_size: once
d_call: -
v_call: TRBV19
cdr3_nt: TGTGCCACCAGGGGCCCCCGGGACCTGAACACCGGGGAGCTGTTTTTT
cdr3_aa: CATRGPRDLNTGELFF

j_call: TRBJ2-7
clone_size: -
d_call: -
v_call: TRBV28
cdr3_nt: TGTGCCAGCAGCCCCGGGGGGTGGGCAGGGGGCTACGAGCAGTACTTC
cdr3_aa: CASSPGGWAGGYEQYF

j_call: TRBJ2-1
clone_size: -
d_call: TRBD1
v_call: TRBV3-1/TRBV3-2
cdr3_nt: TGTGCCAGCAGCCAACCCCGGGACAGTGGCTACAATGAGCAGTTCTTC
cdr3_aa: CASSQPRDSGYNEQFF

j_call: TRBJ1-1
clone_size: -
d_call: -
v_call: TRBV20-1
cdr3_nt: TGCAGTGCTAGTCGTGAGGGTAAGGCTTTCTTT
cdr3_aa: CSASREGKAFF

j_call: TRBJ2-7
clone_size: -
d_call: TRBD2
v_call: TRBV29-1
cdr3_nt: TGCAGCGTTCGGACTAGCGGGAGCTACGAGCAGTACTTC
cdr3_aa: CSVRTSGSYEQYF

j_call: TRBJ2-1
clone_size: once
d_call: -
v_call: TRBV21-1
cdr3_nt: TGTGCCAGCAGCAAAGAAGTTAGCGGGAAGATTTACAATGAGCAGTTCTTC
cdr3_aa: CASSKEVSGKIYNEQFF

j_call: TRBJ2-1
clone_size: few
d_call: -
v_call: TRBV11-1
cdr3_nt: TGTGCCAGCAGCTTAGCGGCGTTCCTAGCAAATGAGCAGTTCTTC
cdr3_aa: CASSLAAFLANEQFF

j_call: TRBJ2-7
clone_size: -
d_call: TRBD1
v_call: TRBV19
cdr3_nt: TGTGCCAGTAGTCCCGGGACAGTCTCCTACGAGCAGTACTTC
cdr3_aa: CASSPGTVSYEQYF

j_call: TRBJ1-5
clone_size: -
d_call: -
v_call: TRBV24-1
cdr3_nt: TGTGCCACCAGTGATCCGAATCAGCCCCAGCATTTT
cdr3_aa: CATSDPNQPQHF

j_call: TRBJ1-2
clone_size: -
d_call: -
v_call: TRBV2
cdr3_nt: TGTGCCAGCAGTGAAGCGCCTCCTTATGGCTACACCTTC
cdr3_aa: CASSEAPPYGYTF

j_call: TRBJ2-7
clone_size: large
d_call: -
v_call: TRBV30
cdr3_nt: TGTGCCTGGAGTCTTGGGTTGGGGGACGAGCAGTACTTC
cdr3_aa: CAWSLGLGDEQYF

j_call: TRBJ2-7
clone_size: -
d_call: -
v_call: TRBV30
cdr3_nt: TGTGCCTGGACTACCGGAAATTACGAGCAGTACTTC
cdr3_aa: CAWTTGNYEQYF

j_call: TRBJ1-6
clone_size: -
d_call: -
v_call: TRBV5-1
cdr3_nt: TGCGCCAGCAGCCCTGGACAGATAAATTCACCCCTCCACTTT
cdr3_aa: CASSPGQINSPLHF

j_call: TRBJ2-3
clone_size: few
d_call: -
v_call: TRBV2
cdr3_nt: TGTGCCAGCAGACCGACTTCTACAGATACGCAGTATTTT
cdr3_aa: CASRPTSTDTQYF

j_call: TRBJ2-4
clone_size: -
d_call: -
v_call: TRBV3-1/TRBV3-2
cdr3_nt: TGTGCCAGCAGCCTGACGGGCCAAAACATTCAGTACTTC
cdr3_aa: CASSLTGQNIQYF

j_call: TRBJ2-3
clone_size: once
d_call: -
v_call: TRBV18
cdr3_nt: TGTGCCAGCTCACCAGAGAGGGTCACAGATACGCAGTATTTT
cdr3_aa: CASSPERVTDTQYF

j_call: TRBJ2-2
clone_size: -
d_call: -
v_call: TRBV11-3
cdr3_nt: TGTGCCAGCAGCCCCCGGACGGGGAACACCGGGGAGCTGTTTTTT
cdr3_aa: CASSPRTGNTGELFF